Sequencing of this TCR beta chain was carried out in a study of shared clonotypes between healthy human individuals (dated by TCRdb to 2018 to 2021). Concerning the study at large: The cohort included three men and a couple of women between 18 and 49 years of age. The study deeply sequenced blood TCR repertoires of about five healthy adults to estimate repertoire size and the extent of clonotype sharing between individuals. Libraries were prepared and TCR repertoires were sequenced by different laboratories using diverse techniques, in order to increase sequencing depth and limit assay-specific biases. For each donor, three plates each were used for CD4 naive and CD4 memory, two plates were used for CD8 naive, and one plate was used for CD8 memory. Each donor's leukapheresis produced roughly between roughly 0.85 and 9.5 billion PBMCs. General findings and caveats noted by the study authors: Naive subsets generally had larger estimated clonotype richness than memory subsets. Because the study included only a small number of donors, the genetic and exposure-history diversity represented was limited. Clonotypes shared by all four sorted-subset donors showed higher generation probabilities than non-shared clonotypes. Rarefaction of sorted-subset datasets indicated incomplete sequencing despite the large sequencing depth. Sampling was restricted to blood, and TCR repertoires in tissues likely differ from the TCR repertoires found in blood. Roughly 5% of naive CD4, 3.5% of naive CD8, about 2.5% of memory CD4, and roughly 0.4% of memory CD8 clonotypes were shared across several donors. Based on pairwise subsampling, the degree of clonotype sharing among donors was expected to be affected by sequencing depth.

Healthy HIV-negative adults with no recently reported acute infections or vaccinations were included as donors. Only Caucasian adults living in Nashville, Tennessee, USA were represented among the donors. CD4+ T cells were enriched by magnetic negative selection; naive cells were then positively selected on CD45RA, and the negative fraction formed the memory subset. Blood was obtained by leukapheresis, after which PBMCs were separated by Ficoll-Histopaque density gradient centrifugation and cryopreserved in liquid nitrogen vapor phase. Analytical flow cytometry was used to check the purity and quantity of each magnetically sorted T cell population. Genomic DNA was isolated from every sorted fraction and measured by UV absorbance on a Nanodrop 2000c. About this clone itself: Its antigen is still unknown. Per-base qualities were not stored, and no clone one base away is much larger.

The CDR3 spans 17 residues, from the cysteine through the phenylalanine. Only the CDR3 region is kept as DNA, spanning 51 bases read in frame from base 1. The germline V gene yields MRHNA for CDR1 and SNTAGT for CDR2. The V and J ends are trimmed by 5 bases and 4 bases, leaving 20 bases between them. Using the deep immunoSEQ assay, multiplex PCR amplified TCR CDR3 regions from genomic DNA. For each cell subset, the extracted genomic DNA was distributed evenly across all wells of several immunoSEQ 96-well plates, and each plate served as one replicate. Each replicate PCR for sorted subsets received around 0.2 ug genomic DNA, equal to about 30,000 T cell genomes. The purified libraries were quantified using a Qubit 3.0 fluorometer, sized with a Bioanalyzer 2100, and then quantified again using the KAPA Library Quantification kit. Every immunoSEQ 96-well plate was sequenced on a dedicated single-read 150-cycle Illumina NextSeq 550 flow cell. In the original analysis: Because only junctional sequences without quality scores were contained in the immunoSEQ output, filtering matching that applied to full-length reads could not be performed. To assign V/J genes and CDR3, sequences were annotated against IMGT germline references using PyIR, a Python wrapper for IgBLAST v1.9. Any read was removed if the V/J assignment was weak (E-value above 1e-6), the CDR3 was missing, or the read contained stop codons, out-of-frame junctions, or ambiguous translated residues. A V3J clonotype was defined by an identical inferred V gene, J gene, and CDR3 amino acid sequence. Percentage overlap between repertoires was computed as shared unique clonotypes divided by the size of the smaller repertoire. Repertoire richness was assessed with RTK rarefaction, the Chao1 estimator, and Recon v2.1 estimates of unobserved clonotypes. Generation probabilities for all TCRbeta clonotypes obtained by the gDNA method from a handful of donors were computed using OLGA. The table comes from immuneACCESS by way of TCRdb, which keeps in-frame sequences with V and J called. Part of the clones is missing from these tables; in studies checked, under half for an unresolved V gene and the rest for unknown reasons. The DNA was the basis for D and trimming; V, J and clone size are from that table. The sample profile shows a few million clones; around 90% of them were found once. The ten top clones hold more than 0.12% of the sample.

The sample taken for sequencing was naive CD4+ T cells sorted from blood. The meaning of the sample's cell subset or site label: CD45RA+ positively selected. This chain joins TRBV6-4 to TRBJ2-2, with the D gene call left open. The sequence came from a man younger than 35 in good health. The bases read TGTGCCAGCAGTCCGTGGACGACCAAAGGTAGCACCGGGGAGCTGTTTTTT. It encodes CASSPWTTKGSTGELFF.